This T cell receptor beta chain emerged from a study of cytomegalovirus exposure and HLA in healthy donors. As to this clone: The antigen remains unidentified.

Amplification used 60 Vbeta primers and 13 Jbeta primers. TCRdb's table, derived via immunoSEQ multiplex PCR, lists solely in-frame clones and lacks some. The sample lists approximately 220,000 clones; 80% to 90% were seen once. Study-wide points: According to a later analysis, donors in an Asian-associated ancestry cluster reportedly had fewer N-insertions than the approximately 670-donor mean.

Germline lookup yields CDR1 SGHNT and CDR2 YYREEE (reference sequence). The CDR3 loop spans 15 amino acids. V was clipped by 2 bases and J by 4 bases, with 13 bases between them. This TCR was sampled from a man aged 30 to 39 in good health and CMV-seronegative. The V and J genes are TRBV5-4 and TRBJ2-1; maybe TRBD2 (6 bases). The sequenced sample consisted of PBMCs. Here the CDR3 DNA reads TGTGCCAGCAGCTTTATCCGCGGGGATTACAATGAGCAGTTCTTC. It is translated as CASSFIRGDYNEQFF.